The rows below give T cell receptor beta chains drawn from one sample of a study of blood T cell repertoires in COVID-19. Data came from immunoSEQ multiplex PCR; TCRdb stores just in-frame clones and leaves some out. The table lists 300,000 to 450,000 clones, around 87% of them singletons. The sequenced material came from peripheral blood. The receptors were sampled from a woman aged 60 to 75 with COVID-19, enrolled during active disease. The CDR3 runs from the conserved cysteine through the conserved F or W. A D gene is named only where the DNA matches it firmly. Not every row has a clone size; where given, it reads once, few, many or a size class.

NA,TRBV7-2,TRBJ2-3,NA,TGTGCCAGCAGCTTAGGGGTGGCGGGGGCCACAGATACGCAGTATTTT,CASSLGVAGATDTQYF
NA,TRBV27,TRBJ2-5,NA,TGTGCCAGCAGTAACCAGGGTGAGACCCAGTACTTC,CASSNQGETQYF
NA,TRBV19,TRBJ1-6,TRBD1,TGTGCCAGTAGTATAGATCGTGGACAGGTCAATTCACCCCTCCACTTT,CASSIDRGQVNSPLHF
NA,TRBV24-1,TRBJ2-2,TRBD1,TGTGCCACCAGTGACCGGACAAAGACAGGGCCTAACACCGGGGAGCTGTTTTTT,CATSDRTKTGPNTGELFF
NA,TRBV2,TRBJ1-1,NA,TGTGCCAGCAGTGAACGACAAGCCACTGAAGCTTTCTTT,CASSERQATEAFF
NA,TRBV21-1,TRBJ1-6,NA,TGTGCCACGGGAACTAATTCACCCCTCCACTTT,CATGTNSPLHF
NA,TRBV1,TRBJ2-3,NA,TGCACCAGCAGCCAGAGGCCCATGCGAGCTCACGCAGATACGCAGTATTTT,CTSSQRPMRAHADTQYF
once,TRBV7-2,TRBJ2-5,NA,TGTGCCAGCAGCGTGCGGGGCCTCCTACAGGAGACCCAGTACTTC,CASSVRGLLQETQYF
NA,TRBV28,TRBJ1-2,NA,TGTGCCAGCAGCCGAACCGGACAGCACTATGGCTACACCTTC,CASSRTGQHYGYTF
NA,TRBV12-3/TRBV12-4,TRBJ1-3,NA,TGTGCCAGCAGTTCCCCTCTAAACACCATATATTTT,CASSSPLNTIYF
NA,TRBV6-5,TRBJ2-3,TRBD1,TGTGCCAGCAACATGGGACAGGCCTCCACAGATACGCAGTATTTT,CASNMGQASTDTQYF
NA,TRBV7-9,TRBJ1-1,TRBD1,TGTGCCAGCAGCCCGAGACAGGGGATAAACGACACTGAAGCTTTCTTT,CASSPRQGINDTEAFF
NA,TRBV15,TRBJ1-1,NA,TGTGCCACCAGCAGAGTGGCGGGGGGGGACACTGAAGCTTTCTTT,CATSRVAGGDTEAFF
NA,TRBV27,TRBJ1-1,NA,TGTGCCAGCAGTCCCTATGTGAGGGGGGGGAACACTGAAGCTTTCTTT,CASSPYVRGGNTEAFF
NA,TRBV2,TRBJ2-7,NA,TGTGCCAGCAGTGATAGCGCAGGGGCCGAGCAGTACTTC,CASSDSAGAEQYF
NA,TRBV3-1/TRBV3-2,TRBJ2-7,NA,TGTGCCAGCAGCCAAGGGGGGGTCGGCTACGAGCAGTACTTC,CASSQGGVGYEQYF
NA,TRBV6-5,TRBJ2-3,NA,TGTGCCAGAGGGGAGGGGGGGTATAGCACAGATACGCAGTATTTT,CARGEGGYSTDTQYF
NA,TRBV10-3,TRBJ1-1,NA,TGTGCCATCGGGGGCAGGGAGGGAACTGAAGCTTTCTTT,CAIGGREGTEAFF
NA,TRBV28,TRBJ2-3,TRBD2,TGTGCCAGCAGTTTATTTCGCGGGGGGCCGGCAGATACGCAGTATTTT,CASSLFRGGPADTQYF
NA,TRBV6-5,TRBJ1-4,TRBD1,TGTGCCAGCAGTTCAGGGGGCCTACTGTTTTTT,CASSSGGLLFF
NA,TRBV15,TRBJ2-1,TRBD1,TGTGCCACCAGCACAGAAATTGGGACAGGGGAGCTTAATGAGCAGTTCTTC,CATSTEIGTGELNEQFF
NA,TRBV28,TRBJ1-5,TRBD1,TGTGCCAGCGTAGACAGGGGACGCAATCAGCCCCAGCATTTT,CASVDRGRNQPQHF
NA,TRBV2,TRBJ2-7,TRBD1,TGTGCCAGCAGTTCTTGGGACAGGGGGATCGAGCAGTACTTC,CASSSWDRGIEQYF
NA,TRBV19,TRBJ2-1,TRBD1,TGTGCCAGTAGTACCGGTCTAAACAGGGGCTACAATGAGCAGTTCTTC,CASSTGLNRGYNEQFF
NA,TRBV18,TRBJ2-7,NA,TGTGCCAGCTCACCTCGCAGGTTAAGCTCCTACGAGCAGTACTTC,CASSPRRLSSYEQYF
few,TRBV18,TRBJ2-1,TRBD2,TGTGCCAGCTCCCTTACTAGCGGGGGGAGGAATGAGCAGTTCTTC,CASSLTSGGRNEQFF
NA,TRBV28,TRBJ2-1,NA,TGTGCCAGCAGTTTAGAGAATGAGCAGTTCTTC,CASSLENEQFF
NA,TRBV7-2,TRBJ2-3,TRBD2,TGTGCCAGCTCTAGCGGGGGAGTGTCAGATACGCAGTATTTT,CASSSGGVSDTQYF
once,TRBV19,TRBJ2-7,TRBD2,TGTGCCAGTACCAGGACTAGCGGGGACTACGAGCAGTACTTC,CASTRTSGDYEQYF
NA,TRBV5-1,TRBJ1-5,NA,TGCGCCAGCAGCCCAACTCCCTCGGACAGCAATAATCAGCCCCAGCATTTT,CASSPTPSDSNNQPQHF
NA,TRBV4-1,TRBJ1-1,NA,TGCGCCAGCAGCCAAGGCTCAGCCACGGGTAACACTGAAGCTTTCTTT,CASSQGSATGNTEAFF
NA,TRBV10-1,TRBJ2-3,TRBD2,TGCGCCAGCAGTGAGGGGACTAGCGGGGAGACAGATACGCAGTATTTT,CASSEGTSGETDTQYF
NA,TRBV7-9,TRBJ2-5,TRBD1,TGTGCCAGCAGCTTTGGGACAGCGCAAGAGACCCAGTACTTC,CASSFGTAQETQYF
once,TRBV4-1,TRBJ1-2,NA,TGCGCCAGCAGCCAAGTTTCACAAGCTAACTATGGCTACACCTTC,CASSQVSQANYGYTF
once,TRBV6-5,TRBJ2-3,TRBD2,TGTGCCAGCAATGGGCGGGGGGCCCCAGATACGCAGTATTTT,CASNGRGAPDTQYF
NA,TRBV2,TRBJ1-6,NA,TGTGCCAGCACTCAGGAGGTTAATTCACCCCTCCACTTT,CASTQEVNSPLHF
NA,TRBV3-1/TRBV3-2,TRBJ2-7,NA,TGTGCCAGCAGCTTCGCCTACGAGCAGTACTTC,CASSFAYEQYF
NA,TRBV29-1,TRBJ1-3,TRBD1,TGCAGCGTGGTCGAGGGGGCCCCCTCTGGAAACACCATATATTTT,CSVVEGAPSGNTIYF
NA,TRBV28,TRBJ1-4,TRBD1,TGTGCCAGCAGTGTCTTCCCGGGACAGGGGAGCTATAATGAAAAACTGTTTTTT,CASSVFPGQGSYNEKLFF
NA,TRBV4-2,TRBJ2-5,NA,TGTGCCAGCAGCCCCATTGGGGAAGGGGCCACAGAGACCCAGTACTTC,CASSPIGEGATETQYF
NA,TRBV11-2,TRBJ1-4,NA,TGTGCCAGCAGCCCCCTGACATTCGGTAGAAATGAAAAACTGTTTTTT,CASSPLTFGRNEKLFF